Listed here is a single T cell receptor (beta chain). It lacks a known antigen. No clone much larger than this one lies a single base away; base qualities are absent. The collaborating institutions used their own protocols to collect whole blood in K2EDTA tubes. Collaborator samples were shipped for TCRbeta analysis as frozen whole blood, isolated PBMCs, or DNA extracted from either sample type. These data come from a study of blood T cell repertoires in COVID-19 (TCRdb year 2020). Broadly, across the study: The collaborator samples originated in the United States, Italy and Spain and spanned the acute and convalescent phases of COVID-19. The prospective study material was composed of cDNA or gDNA derived from T cells, B-cell-depleted T cells, or PBMCs. The dataset comprised deeply sampled blood TCRbeta repertoires from subjects exposed to, actively infected with, or recovered from COVID-19. Nearly every sample came with metadata listing a de-identified subject ID, COVID-19 status, age in years and sex. Where available, HLA class I and class II types were obtained from metadata supplied by the sample provider rather than from assay-based typing. The repertoires were released in a freely available public database meant as a resource for research on the immune response to SARS-CoV-2. Samples came from the ongoing ImmuneRACE study (first 160 participants) plus 1,254 subjects from 6 global collaborators.

TCRbeta CDR3 regions were amplified from genomic DNA using the immunoSEQ Assay, a bias-controlled multiplex PCR. As for how the authors treated the data: The number of nucleated cells in each sample was estimated by amplification of reference gene primers within the assay. To quantify the absolute abundance of each unique TCRbeta CDR3 rearrangement, sequence reads were collapsed and filtered. Productive Simpson clonality was computed per sample as the square root of Simpson's diversity index over productive rearrangements. The clones in this table, taken by TCRdb from immuneACCESS, are in-frame only. Not every clone is retained; where verified, under half of the shortfall comes from an unresolved V gene, and the cause of the rest is unknown. V and J calls plus clone size are reproduced from that table; the DNA served to infer D and trimming. Within this sample are 75,000 to 90,000 clones, with about 82% of them counted one time only. Of the sample, 8% is held by the ten largest clones.

The CDR3 goes from the cysteine to the phenylalanine over 14 residues. Only CDR3 DNA remains: 42 bases, in frame from the first base. CDR1 is given as MNHEY and CDR2 as SVGEGT, both from the germline V gene. Germline trimming: 5 bases from V, 8 bases from J; junction bases outside gene matches: 9. General study outcomes and caveats: The amount of clinical and demographic metadata varied by source and participant and was provided uncurated.

Sequenced material: peripheral blood. The sequence was collected from a man aged 45-60 years with active COVID-19. The rearranged chain carries TRBV6-2 or TRBV6-3 and TRBJ1-1; 9 central nucleotides agree with TRBD1. The encoded CDR3 is CASSTGTGKREAFF. The DNA reads TGTGCCAGCAGTACCGGGACAGGGAAGCGAGAAGCTTTCTTT.